This TCR beta chain is from a study of OX40 agonist ivuxolimab in advanced cancers. Study background: Ivuxolimab was administered intravenously to patients at 0.01 to 10 mg/kg every 2 weeks. Study findings and constraints: The study found that CD8+ T cells averaged more expanded clones than CD4+.

As concerns this clone: Its antigen is not known.

Sequenced by immunoSEQ multiplex PCR; TCRdb stores in-frame clones only, minus some. The table includes more than 75,000 clones, approximately 86% detected once. Germline V gene data show CDR1 as SQVTM and CDR2 as ANQGSEA. V shed 5 bases and J shed 5 bases, with 16 bases lying between them. The CDR3 extends over 14 amino acids. The chain uses TRBV29-1 and TRBJ1-5; D possibly corresponds to TRBD1 (5 bases). The input for sequencing was CD4+ or CD8+ T cells sorted from blood, taken in a trial of the OX40 agonist ivuxolimab. This TCR was sampled from an adult with an advanced solid tumor such as melanoma, head and neck, liver or kidney cancer. The CDR3 DNA follows: TGCAGCGTTCGGGTGGGGGGGAGAGATCAGCCCCAGCATTTT. Amino acid sequence: CSVRVGGRDQPQHF.